This entry concerns a single T cell receptor (beta chain). The sample belongs to a study of blood T cell repertoires in COVID-19. Whole-study context: Acute and convalescent COVID-19 samples came from the United States, Italy and Spain. T cells, B-cell-depleted T cells, or PBMCs provided the cDNA or gDNA that served as material.

As processed by the authors: Amplification of reference gene primers was used by the study to estimate nucleated cell counts. The assay was immunoSEQ multiplex PCR, and TCRdb's table has in-frame clones only and misses some. V, J and clone size were drawn from that table, and D and trimming were deduced from the DNA. The table includes around 200,000 clones, around 80% detected once. The sequencing sample was made of peripheral blood. The source of this sequence is a man aged 30 to 45 with active or convalescent COVID-19.

This chain's CDR3 is CAWAPGGSGYTF. The CDR3, as DNA: TGTGCCTGGGCCCCGGGGGGGTCTGGCTACACCTTC. This rearrangement joins TRBV30 to TRBJ1-2; D might be TRBD1 (5 bases). The CDR3 contains 12 residues. The germline V gene has CDR1 GTSNPN and CDR2 SVGIG (reference sequence). V lost 5 bases, J lost 7 bases, and 14 bases lay in between.